Detailed here is one T cell receptor beta chain. Its antigen is unknown. This sample is drawn from a study of cytomegalovirus exposure and HLA in healthy donors. Study-wide points: TRBV6-2, TRBV6-3 and some other V segments were unresolvable in 87-base-pair reads.

Germline V gene lookup returns CDR1 SNHLY and CDR2 FYNNEI. With 4 bases removed from V and 4 bases from J, the gap between germline ends came to 5 bases. CDR3 size: 12 residues. PCR amplification relied on 60 Vbeta primers (plus 13 Jbeta primers). The repertoire was sequenced with immunoSEQ multiplex PCR; TCRdb's copy has only in-frame clones and lacks some. The sample has around 130,000 clones, around 80% seen once. This TCR was sampled from a man over 45 in good health and CMV-seronegative. The chain is built from TRBV2 and TRBJ2-1; D not certain. What was sequenced was PBMCs. CDR3 protein: CASSAEYNEQFF. CDR3 nucleotide sequence: TGTGCCAGCAGTGCCGAGTACAATGAGCAGTTCTTC.